Listed below are T cell receptor beta chains from one sample, sequenced in a study of T cell repertoires in cytomegalovirus infection. TCRdb passed the reads through MiXCR, listing each CDR3 protein once. This table holds a few hundred thousand distinct CDR3 sequences, over 7.5% found once. Sequencing was carried out using PBMCs. These receptors all come from a human donor in good health (CMV status not recorded). Some clones in this sample may be carry-over from other donors' samples. The CDR3 runs from the conserved cysteine through the conserved F or W. Each record gives: CDR3 length, D gene, clone size, J gene, V gene, CDR3 DNA, CDR3 protein. The D gene is left open where the match is weak. Clone size is shown for a subset of rows, as once, few, many or a class of expanded clone.

>18|TRBD2|many|TRBJ2-1|TRBV7-6
TGTGCCAGCTCCTTATCGCCGGGACTAGCTGTCTTTGACAATGAGCAGTTCTTC
CASSLSPGLAVFDNEQFF
>15|.|.|TRBJ2-4|TRBV5-5
TGTGCCAGCAGCTTCCCAGGGGTCAGCAAAAACATTCAGTACTTC
CASSFPGVSKNIQYF
>15|.|.|TRBJ2-5|TRBV2
TGTGCCAGCAACCCTCAGGAGGCCGGGGGAGAGACCCAGTACTTC
CASNPQEAGGETQYF
>15|.|.|TRBJ2-7|TRBV19
TGTGCCAGTAGTGACCGGGACGTCCTAACCTACGAGCAGTACTTC
CASSDRDVLTYEQYF
>14|.|many|TRBJ1-1|TRBV10-3
TGTGCCATCAGTTCCGACCCTTCGAACACTGAAGCTTTCTTT
CAISSDPSNTEAFF
>13|.|.|TRBJ2-1|TRBV4-2
TGTGCCAGCTTAGCAGCAGGTACCCGGGAGCAGTTCTTC
CASLAAGTREQFF
>16|TRBD1|.|TRBJ2-7|TRBV3-1
TGTGCCAGCAGCCCTTGGCGGACAGGGTACTCCTACGAGCAGTACTTC
CASSPWRTGYSYEQYF
>15|TRBD2|many|TRBJ2-1|TRBV20-1
TGCAGTGCTAGAAGTCGTCTAGCGGGAGTCAATGAGCAGTTCTTC
CSARSRLAGVNEQFF
>15|.|few|TRBJ2-7|TRBV28
TGTGCCAGCATCGCCGCCGGGACGGGATCCTACGAGCAGTACTTC
CASIAAGTGSYEQYF
>14|.|.|TRBJ1-4|TRBV7-9
TGTGCCAGCAGTTGGGACACTTCAAATGAAAAACTGTTTTTT
CASSWDTSNEKLFF
>11|.|many|TRBJ2-1|TRBV11-2
TGTGCCAGCAGCCCACAGGCAGTCCAGTTCTTC
CASSPQAVQFF
>12|.|many|TRBJ2-1|TRBV7-2
TGTGCCAGCAGCTTATCGGTCCATGAGCAGTTCTTC
CASSLSVHEQFF
>15|.|.|TRBJ1-1|TRBV12-3/TRBV12-4
TGTGCCAGCAGTCCATACAGGGTAACGAACACTGAAGCTTTCTTT
CASSPYRVTNTEAFF
>14|.|few|TRBJ2-7|TRBV5-4
TGTGCCAGCAGCCGAGGAGCAAGCTCCTACGAGCAGTACTTC
CASSRGASSYEQYF
>16|TRBD1|.|TRBJ2-7|TRBV7-3
TGTGCCAGCAGCTTATCTCCCGGGACAGGAGGCCACGAGCAGTACTTC
CASSLSPGTGGHEQYF
>14|.|few|TRBJ2-7|TRBV27
TGTGCCAGCAGTTCGCCGGACAGCCGCTACGAGCAGTACTTC
CASSSPDSRYEQYF
>16|TRBD1|few|TRBJ2-3|TRBV12-3/TRBV12-4
TGTGCCAGCAGTCGCCGACAGGGAGTTCCGGCAGATACGCAGTATTTT
CASSRRQGVPADTQYF
>15|TRBD1|many|TRBJ1-6|TRBV7-8
TGTGCCAGCAGCTTAGTACAGGGGATAGGTTCACCCCTCCACTTT
CASSLVQGIGSPLHF
>15|TRBD2|many|TRBJ2-5|TRBV6-1
TGTGCCAGCAGCTTCAGCGGGGGGATAGGAGAGACCCAGTACTTC
CASSFSGGIGETQYF
>15|TRBD1|.|TRBJ2-2|TRBV4-2
TGTGCCAGCAGCCGGGACAGGCTGAACACCGGGGAGCTGTTTTTT
CASSRDRLNTGELFF
>13|.|many|TRBJ2-7|TRBV19
TGTGCCAGTAGTACCGGGACCCGCAAGGAGCAGTACTTC
CASSTGTRKEQYF
>15|TRBD1|many|TRBJ2-5|TRBV28
TGTGCCAGCAGACCAGACAGGGGACGCCAAGAGACCCAGTACTTC
CASRPDRGRQETQYF
>14|.|many|TRBJ1-1|TRBV6-2/TRBV6-3
TGTGCCAGCAATCGGGGGCACATGAACACTGAAGCTTTCTTT
CASNRGHMNTEAFF
>17|TRBD1|.|TRBJ2-7|TRBV12-5
TGTGCTAGTGGGCCGGGACAGGGTGCTTTAGGGAGCTACGAGCAGTACTTC
CASGPGQGALGSYEQYF
>15|.|many|TRBJ2-7|TRBV10-3
TGTGCCATCAGGCCAGAGACAGGTTGGGGTGGCGAGCAGTACTTC
CAIRPETGWGGEQYF
>14|.|few|TRBJ1-2|TRBV6-6
TGTGCCAGCAGTTACTCGGAAGCTAACTATGGCTACACCTTC
CASSYSEANYGYTF
>15|TRBD1|.|TRBJ1-1|TRBV6-2/TRBV6-3
TGTGCCAGCAGGCGGGACAGTATCATGAACACTGAAGCTTTCTTT
CASRRDSIMNTEAFF